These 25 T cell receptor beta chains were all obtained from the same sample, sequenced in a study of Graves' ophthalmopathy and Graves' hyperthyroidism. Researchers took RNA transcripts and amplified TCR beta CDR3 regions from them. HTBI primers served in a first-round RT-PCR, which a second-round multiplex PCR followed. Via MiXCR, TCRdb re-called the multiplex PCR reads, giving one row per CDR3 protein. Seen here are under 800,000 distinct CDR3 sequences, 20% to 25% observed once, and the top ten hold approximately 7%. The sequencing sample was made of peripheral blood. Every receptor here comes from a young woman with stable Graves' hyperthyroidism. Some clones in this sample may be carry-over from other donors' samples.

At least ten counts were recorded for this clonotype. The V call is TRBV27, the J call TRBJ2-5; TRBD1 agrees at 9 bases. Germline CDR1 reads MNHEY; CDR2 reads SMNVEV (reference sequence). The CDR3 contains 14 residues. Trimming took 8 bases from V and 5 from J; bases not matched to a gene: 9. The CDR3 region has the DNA TGTGCCAGCGGCCTGGACAGGGGTTGGGAGACCCAGTACTTC. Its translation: CASGLDRGWETQYF.

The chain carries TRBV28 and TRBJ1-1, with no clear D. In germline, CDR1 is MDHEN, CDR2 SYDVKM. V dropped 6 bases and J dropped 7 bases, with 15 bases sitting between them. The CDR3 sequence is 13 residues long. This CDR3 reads CASSPSIDGEAFF. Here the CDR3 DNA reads TGTGCCAGCAGCCCAAGTATCGACGGTGAAGCTTTCTTT.

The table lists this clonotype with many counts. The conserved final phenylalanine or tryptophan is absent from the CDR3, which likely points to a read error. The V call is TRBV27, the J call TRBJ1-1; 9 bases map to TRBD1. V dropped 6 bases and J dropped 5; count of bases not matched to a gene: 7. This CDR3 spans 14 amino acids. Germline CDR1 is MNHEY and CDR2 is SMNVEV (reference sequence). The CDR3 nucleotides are TGTGCCAGCAGCAGGACAGGGGTAGGGACTGAAGCTTTCTCT. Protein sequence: CASSRTGVGTEAFS.

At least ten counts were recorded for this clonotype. In nucleotides, the CDR3 is TGTGCCAGCTCATTACCGGGACACCGGCTAGGCGAGCAGTACTTC. Protein sequence: CASSLPGHRLGEQYF. The chain uses TRBV18 and TRBJ2-7, with a tentative D call TRBD1 (6 bases). Trimming removed 5 bases from V and 6 bases from J, with 20 bases in between. Germline assignment: CDR1 KGHSH and CDR2 LQKENI. The length of the CDR3 is 15 residues.

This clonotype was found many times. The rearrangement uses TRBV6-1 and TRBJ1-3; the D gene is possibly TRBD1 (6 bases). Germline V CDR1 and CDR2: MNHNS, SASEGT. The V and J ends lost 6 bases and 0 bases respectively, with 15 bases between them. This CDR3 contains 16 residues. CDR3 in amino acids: CASRKRGQSSGNTIYF. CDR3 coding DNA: TGTGCCAGCAGGAAAAGAGGACAGAGCTCTGGAAACACCATATATTTT.

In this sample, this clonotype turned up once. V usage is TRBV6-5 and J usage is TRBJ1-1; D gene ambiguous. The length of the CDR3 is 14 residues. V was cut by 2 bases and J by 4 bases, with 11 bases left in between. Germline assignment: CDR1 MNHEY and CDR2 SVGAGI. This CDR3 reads CASSYDFQSTEAFF. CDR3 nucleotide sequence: TGTGCCAGCAGTTACGACTTCCAGAGCACTGAAGCTTTCTTT.

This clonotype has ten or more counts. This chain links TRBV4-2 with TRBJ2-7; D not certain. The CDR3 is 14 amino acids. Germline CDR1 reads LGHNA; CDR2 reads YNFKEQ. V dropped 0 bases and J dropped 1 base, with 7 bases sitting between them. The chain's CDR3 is CASSQDSDSYEQYF. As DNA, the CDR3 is TGTGCCAGCAGCCAAGATTCCGATTCCTACGAGCAGTACTTC.

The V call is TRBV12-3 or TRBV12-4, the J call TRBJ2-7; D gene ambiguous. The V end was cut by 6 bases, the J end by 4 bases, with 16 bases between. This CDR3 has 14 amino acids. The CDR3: CASSQARRRYEQYF. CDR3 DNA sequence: TGTGCCAGCAGCCAAGCGAGACGCAGGTACGAGCAGTACTTC.

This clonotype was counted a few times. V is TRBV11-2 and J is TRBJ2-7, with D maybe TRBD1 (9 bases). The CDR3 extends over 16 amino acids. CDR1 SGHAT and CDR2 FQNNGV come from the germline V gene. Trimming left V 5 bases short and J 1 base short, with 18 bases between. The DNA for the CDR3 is TGTGCCAGCAGCCTCTCGGGGGGGACAGGGTCCTACGAGCAGTACTTC. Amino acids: CASSLSGGTGSYEQYF.

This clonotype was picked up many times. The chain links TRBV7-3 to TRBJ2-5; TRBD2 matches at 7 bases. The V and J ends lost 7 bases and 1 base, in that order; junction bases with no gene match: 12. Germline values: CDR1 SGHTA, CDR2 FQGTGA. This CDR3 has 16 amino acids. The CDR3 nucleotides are TGTGCCAGCACCCACCCCAGGGAGGGATTCCAAGAGACCCAGTACTTC. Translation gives CASTHPREGFQETQYF.

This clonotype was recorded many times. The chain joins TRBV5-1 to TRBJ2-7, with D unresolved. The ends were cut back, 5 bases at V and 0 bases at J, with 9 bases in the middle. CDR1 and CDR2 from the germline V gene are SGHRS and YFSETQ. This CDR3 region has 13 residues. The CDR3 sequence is CASSDTGSYEQYF. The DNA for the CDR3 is TGCGCCAGCAGTGACACGGGCTCCTACGAGCAGTACTTC.

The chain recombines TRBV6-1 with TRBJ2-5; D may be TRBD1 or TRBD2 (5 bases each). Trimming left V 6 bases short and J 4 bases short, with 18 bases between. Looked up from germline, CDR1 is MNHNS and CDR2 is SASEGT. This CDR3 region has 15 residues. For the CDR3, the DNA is TGTGCCAGCAGCCGAGGCATAGGGACCTTAGAGACCCAGTACTTC. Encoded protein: CASSRGIGTLETQYF.

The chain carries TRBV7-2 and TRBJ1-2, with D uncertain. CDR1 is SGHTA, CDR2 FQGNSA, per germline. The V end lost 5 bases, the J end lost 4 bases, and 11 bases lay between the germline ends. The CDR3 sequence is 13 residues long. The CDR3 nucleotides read TGTGCCAGCAGCCGCGACAAGGGCTATGGCTACACCTTC. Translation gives CASSRDKGYGYTF.

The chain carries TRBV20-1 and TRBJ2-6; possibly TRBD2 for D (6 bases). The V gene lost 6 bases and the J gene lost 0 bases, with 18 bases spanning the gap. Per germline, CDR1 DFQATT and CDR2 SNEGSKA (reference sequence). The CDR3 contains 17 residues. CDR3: CSALTSQYLSGANVLTF. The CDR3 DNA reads TGCAGTGCCTTAACTAGCCAATACCTCTCTGGGGCCAACGTCCTGACTTTC.

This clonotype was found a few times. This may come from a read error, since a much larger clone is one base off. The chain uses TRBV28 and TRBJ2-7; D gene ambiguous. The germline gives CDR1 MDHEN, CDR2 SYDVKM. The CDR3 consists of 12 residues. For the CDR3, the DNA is TGTGCCAGCAGAAATAGCAGGTACGGGCAGTACTTC. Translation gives CASRNSRYGQYF.

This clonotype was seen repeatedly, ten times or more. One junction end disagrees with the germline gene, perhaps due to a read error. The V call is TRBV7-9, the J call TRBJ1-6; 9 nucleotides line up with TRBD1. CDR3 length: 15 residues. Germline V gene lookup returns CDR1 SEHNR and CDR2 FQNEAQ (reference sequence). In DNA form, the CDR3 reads TGTGCCAGCGCGGGGACAGGGTCCTTTAATTCACCCCTCCACTTT. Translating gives CASAGTGSFNSPLHF.

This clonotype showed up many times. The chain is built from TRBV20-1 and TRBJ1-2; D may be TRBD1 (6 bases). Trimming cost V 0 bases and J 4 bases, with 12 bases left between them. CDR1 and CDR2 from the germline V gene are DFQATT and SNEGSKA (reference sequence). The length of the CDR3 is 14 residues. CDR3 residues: CSARDSQGPYGYTF. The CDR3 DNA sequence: TGCAGTGCTAGAGATTCCCAGGGGCCCTATGGCTACACCTTC.

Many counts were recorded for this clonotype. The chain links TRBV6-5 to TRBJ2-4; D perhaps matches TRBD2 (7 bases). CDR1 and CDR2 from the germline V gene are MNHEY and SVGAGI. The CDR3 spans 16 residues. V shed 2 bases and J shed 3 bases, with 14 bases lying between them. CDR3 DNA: TGTGCCAGCAGTTACGTGGGGGGGCCTGGCAAAAACATTCAGTACTTC. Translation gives CASSYVGGPGKNIQYF.

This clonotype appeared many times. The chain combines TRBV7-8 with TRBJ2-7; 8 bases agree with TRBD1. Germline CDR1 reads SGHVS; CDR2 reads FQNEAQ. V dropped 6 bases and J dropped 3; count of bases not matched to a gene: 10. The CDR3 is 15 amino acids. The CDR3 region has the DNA TGTGCCAGCAGTCGACAAACCACAGGGGGCTACGAGCAGTACTTC. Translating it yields CASSRQTTGGYEQYF.

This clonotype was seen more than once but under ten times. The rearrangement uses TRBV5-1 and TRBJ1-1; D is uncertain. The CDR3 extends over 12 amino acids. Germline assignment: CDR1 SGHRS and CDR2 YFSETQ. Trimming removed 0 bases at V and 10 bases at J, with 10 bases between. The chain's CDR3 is CASSLDGKSAFF. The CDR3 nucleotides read TGCGCCAGCAGCTTGGATGGGAAGTCAGCTTTCTTT.

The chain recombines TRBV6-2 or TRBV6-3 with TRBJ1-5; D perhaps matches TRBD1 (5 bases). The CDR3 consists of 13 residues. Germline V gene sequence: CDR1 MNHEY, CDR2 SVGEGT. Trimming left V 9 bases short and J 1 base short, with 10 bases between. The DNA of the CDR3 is TGTGCCAGTCGTTCAGGGAGCAATCAGCCCCAGCATTTT. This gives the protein CASRSGSNQPQHF.

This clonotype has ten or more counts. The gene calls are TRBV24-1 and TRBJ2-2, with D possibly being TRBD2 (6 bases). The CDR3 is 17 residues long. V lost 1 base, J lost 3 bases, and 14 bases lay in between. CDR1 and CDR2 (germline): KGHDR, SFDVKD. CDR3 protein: CATSDLRSGKDTGELFF. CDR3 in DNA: TGTGCCACCAGTGATTTACGTAGCGGAAAAGACACCGGGGAGCTGTTTTTT.

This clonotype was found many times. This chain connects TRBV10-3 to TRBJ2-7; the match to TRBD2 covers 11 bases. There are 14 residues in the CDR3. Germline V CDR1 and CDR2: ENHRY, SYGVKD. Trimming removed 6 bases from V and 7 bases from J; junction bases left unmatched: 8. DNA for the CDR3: TGTGCCATCAGGGGCGATCGACTAGCGGGGGAGCAGTACTTC. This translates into CAIRGDRLAGEQYF.

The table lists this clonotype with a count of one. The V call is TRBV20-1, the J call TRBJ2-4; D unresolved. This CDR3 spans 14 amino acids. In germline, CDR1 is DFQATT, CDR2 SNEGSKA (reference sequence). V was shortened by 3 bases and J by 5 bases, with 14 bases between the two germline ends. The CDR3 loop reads CSARPRIPENIQYF. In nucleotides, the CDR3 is TGCAGTGCTAGGCCCCGAATACCCGAAAACATTCAGTACTTC.

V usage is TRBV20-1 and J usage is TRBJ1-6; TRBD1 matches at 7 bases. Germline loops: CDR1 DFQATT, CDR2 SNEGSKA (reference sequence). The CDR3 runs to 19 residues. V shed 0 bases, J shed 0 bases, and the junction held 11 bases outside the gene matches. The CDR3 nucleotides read TGCAGTGCTAGAGAGGGCGGGCAGGGGGGAAGCTCCTATAATTCACCCCTCCACTTT. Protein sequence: CSAREGGQGGSSYNSPLHF.